The rows below give T cell receptor delta chains drawn from one sample of a study of Vδ1+ human thymocytes. TCRdb ran CATT on the multiplex PCR reads. Of under 85,000 delta-chain clones in the sample, about 38% were seen once. Sequenced sample: Vdelta1+ gamma-delta thymocytes from the thymus. These receptors all come from a boy younger than two who had congenital heart surgery. CDR3s include the opening cysteine and the closing phenylalanine or tryptophan. A D gene is named only where the DNA matches it firmly. Size is omitted from some rows. Given values are once, few, many or a class for expanded clones.

d_call: TRDD3; clone_size: few; v_call: TRDV1; j_call: TRDJ1; cdr3_nt: TGTGCTCTTGGGCCCGCCCCTTTCATGGGGGATACAAACACCGATAAACTCATCTTT; cdr3_aa: CALGPAPFMGDTNTDKLIF
d_call: -; clone_size: -; v_call: TRDV1; j_call: TRDJ1; cdr3_nt: TGTGCTCTTGGGGAATGGTACGTAGGGGGGTACACCGATAAACTAATCTTT; cdr3_aa: CALGEWYVGGYTDKLIF
d_call: -; clone_size: -; v_call: TRDV1; j_call: TRDJ1; cdr3_nt: TGTGCTCTTGGGGAACTCATATTCCCCCGACCTTTGCCTGGGACCGGTAAACTCATCTTT; cdr3_aa: CALGELIFPRPLPGTGKLIF
d_call: TRDD3; clone_size: few; v_call: TRDV1; j_call: TRDJ1; cdr3_nt: TGTGCTCTTGGGGAACTCCCCCCTTATCGGAGAATGGGGGATACTGACTTCGATAAACTCATCTTT; cdr3_aa: CALGELPPYRRMGDTDFDKLIF
d_call: -; clone_size: -; v_call: TRDV1; j_call: TRDJ1; cdr3_nt: TGTGCTCTTGGGGGAAAAATCAGGGGCTTTCCTACGGGGGATTCGTACACCGATAAACTCATCTTT; cdr3_aa: CALGGKIRGFPTGDSYTDKLIF
d_call: TRDD3; clone_size: few; v_call: TRDV1; j_call: TRDJ1; cdr3_nt: TGTGCTCTTGGGGAAATGGACGATCCCTACTGGGGTAGGGTCTACACCGATAAACTCATCTTT; cdr3_aa: CALGEMDDPYWGRVYTDKLIF
d_call: -; clone_size: few; v_call: TRDV1; j_call: TRDJ1; cdr3_nt: TGTGCTCTTGGGGGGACCCCCGGGACCGATAAACTCATCTTT; cdr3_aa: CALGGTPGTDKLIF
d_call: TRDD3; clone_size: few; v_call: TRDV2; j_call: TRDJ1; cdr3_nt: TGTGCCACCTACGTCACCAACGTTGTACTGGGGGATACTAGACTCATCTTT; cdr3_aa: CATYVTNVVLGDTRLIF
d_call: TRDD3; clone_size: -; v_call: TRDV1; j_call: TRDJ1; cdr3_nt: TGTGCTCGTGGGGAAAAGGATCCTGTATGGTACTGGGGGTTGCGGTTCACCGATAAACTCATCTTT; cdr3_aa: CARGEKDPVWYWGLRFTDKLIF
d_call: TRDD3; clone_size: few; v_call: TRDV1; j_call: TRDJ1; cdr3_nt: TGTGCTCTTGGAGAACCCGGGGGCCTTCCTATGTACTGGGGGATAGGTTCCGATAAACTCATCTTT; cdr3_aa: CALGEPGGLPMYWGIGSDKLIF
d_call: -; clone_size: few; v_call: TRDV1; j_call: TRDJ1; cdr3_nt: TGTGCTCTTGGGGAAAGACCTCCGCAACCCGATTCCGATAAACTCATCTTT; cdr3_aa: CALGERPPQPDSDKLIF
d_call: TRDD3; clone_size: -; v_call: TRDV1; j_call: TRDJ1; cdr3_nt: TGTGCTCTTGGGGAACCTCTACGCAGGGGGATAGGGGTTATTTCGTCCGATAAACTCATCTTT; cdr3_aa: CALGEPLRRGIGVISSDKLIF
d_call: -; clone_size: few; v_call: TRDV1; j_call: TRDJ1; cdr3_nt: TGTGCTCTTGGGGATCATACGCTTCGTACCGATAAACTCATCTTT; cdr3_aa: CALGDHTLRTDKLIF
d_call: -; clone_size: -; v_call: TRDV1; j_call: TRDJ1; cdr3_nt: TGTGCTCTTGCTTTCTCTCCCCGGTCAGCCGTACCCACCGATAAACTCATCTTT; cdr3_aa: CALAFSPRSAVPTDKLIF
d_call: TRDD3; clone_size: -; v_call: TRDV1; j_call: TRDJ1; cdr3_nt: TGTGCTCTTGGGGAATCTGGGTTGCGTCCTACGGTACTGGGGGGCACCGATAAACTCATCTTT; cdr3_aa: CALGESGLRPTVLGGTDKLIF
d_call: TRDD3; clone_size: few; v_call: TRDV1; j_call: TRDJ1; cdr3_nt: TGTGCTCTTGGGGCACGAAAGGTACTGGGGGCCCTTTACACCGATAAACTCATCTTT; cdr3_aa: CALGARKVLGALYTDKLIF
d_call: -; clone_size: few; v_call: TRDV1; j_call: TRDJ1; cdr3_nt: TGTGCTCTTGGGGAAAAATACCCTCGGTACACCGATAAACTCATCTTT; cdr3_aa: CALGEKYPRYTDKLIF
d_call: -; clone_size: -; v_call: TRDV1; j_call: TRDJ1; cdr3_nt: TGTGCTCTTGGGGAACTTTGGGCCTTCCCAATATCCTGGGGGGACTACACCGATAAACTCATCTTT; cdr3_aa: CALGELWAFPISWGDYTDKLIF
d_call: TRDD3; clone_size: -; v_call: TRDV1; j_call: TRDJ1; cdr3_nt: TGTGCTCTTGGGGAGCCTACTATTTCCTATCAGCGACTGGGGGATACGCGTGCGAGCGATAAACTCATCTTT; cdr3_aa: CALGEPTISYQRLGDTRASDKLIF
d_call: -; clone_size: few; v_call: TRDV1; j_call: TRDJ1; cdr3_nt: TGTGCTCTTGGGGAAGGCCCTATTCCTATACCCTTCCGTCCTTACACCGATAAACTCATCTTT; cdr3_aa: CALGEGPIPIPFRPYTDKLIF
d_call: -; clone_size: few; v_call: TRDV2; j_call: TRDJ1; cdr3_nt: TGTGCCTGTGACACCGCAAGGGGGACTACCGATAAACTCATCTTT; cdr3_aa: CACDTARGTTDKLIF
d_call: -; clone_size: -; v_call: TRDV1; j_call: TRDJ1; cdr3_nt: TGTGCTCTTGGGCCCCATTACTGTGGGGCGTACACCGATAAACTCATCTTT; cdr3_aa: CALGPHYCGAYTDKLIF